The table lists the clone carrying this T cell receptor (beta chain) with a few counts. The antigen remains undetermined. The germline CDR1 and CDR2 sequences are SEHNR and FQNEAQ (reference sequence). The CDR3 consists of 16 residues. The trim removed 1 base at V and 5 bases at J, leaving 7 bases unmatched. This specimen belongs to a study of T cell repertoires in aging, cancer and after chemotherapy. Study-wide results and limits: Loss of evenness, beyond lost richness, contributed to age-related TCR diversity decline in cancer patients. The repertoire data cannot show anything about immunological memory following chemotherapy. Compared with age-matched healthy donors, untreated hematological or solid cancer patients showed higher blood TCR clonality.

Peripheral blood genomic DNA, not sorted cells or RNA, was the template. Rearranged V-D-J TRB sequences were amplified with a mixed TRB-A/B primer pool. TCRdb passed the multiplex PCR reads through MiXCR, listing each CDR3 protein once. The sample contains approximately 12,000 distinct CDR3 sequences, about 25% of which appear only once. This clonotype originated in a human donor in good health. V usage is TRBV7-9 and J usage is TRBJ1-4; 7 nucleotides agree with TRBD1. The sample taken for sequencing was blood. CDR3: CASSLGQGVRNEKLFF. The CDR3 DNA is TGTGCCAGCAGCTTAGGACAGGGCGTGAGGAATGAAAAACTGTTTTTT.